The text below deals with one T cell receptor (beta chain). Its antigen is currently unknown. This entry comes from a study of monozygotic twins with inflammatory bowel disease. Study observations and caveats: Healthy co-twins, by inverse Simpson, had higher TCRbeta diversity than their siblings with IBD.

From whole blood, total RNA was isolated without any sorting of T cells. Each UMI harboured a 6-nucleotide sample barcode and was appended via template switching. For each CDR3 protein, TCRdb gives one entry from its re-call of the 5' RACE reads, without DNA. This table holds over 350,000 distinct CDR3 sequences. The CDR3 spans 14 residues. This chain links TRBV12-3 or TRBV12-4 with TRBJ1-2; TCRdb's D call, TRBD1, is unchecked because there is no DNA. This receptor was identified in a human donor with ulcerative colitis or Crohn's disease, or a healthy co-twin of an affected twin (not recorded which). Material for sequencing was blood. The CDR3 protein is CASSLGTGGYGYTF.